This is a list of T cell receptor beta chains from one sample in a study of blood T cells in healthy people across ages. MiXCR was run by TCRdb on the 5' RACE reads, yielding one entry per CDR3 protein. This table has 1.5 million to 2 million distinct CDR3 sequences, around 35% appearing once. Sequencing used blood. The receptor source for this set is a woman in her 30s in good health. Each CDR3 is given with its conserved first and last residue. The D gene is left open where the match is weak. Rows give clone size only sometimes, using once, few, many, or a class for an expanded clone.

j_call | d_call | clone_size | v_call | cdr3_nt | cdr3_aa
TRBJ2-6 | - | many | TRBV29-1 | TGCAGCGCCCATTTAGGTGGGGCCAACGTCCTGACTTTC | CSAHLGGANVLTF
TRBJ1-2 | - | few | TRBV29-1 | TGCAGCGTTAGATACTCCGGGCTCGGAAACGACTACACCTTC | CSVRYSGLGNDYTF
TRBJ2-1 | - | - | TRBV3-1 | TGTGCCAGCAGCCAACGGGGACACGCGGCGTTCTTC | CASSQRGHAAFF
TRBJ1-5 | - | - | TRBV7-2 | TGTGCCAGCAGCTTAATCGCGCCCCAGCCCCAGCATTTT | CASSLIAPQPQHF
TRBJ2-7 | TRBD1 | - | TRBV5-1 | TGCGCCAGCAGCTTAGGACAGGGTCCGGGTGAGCAGTACTTC | CASSLGQGPGEQYF
TRBJ1-2 | - | few | TRBV4-1 | TGCGCCAGCAGCCAAGAGACAGGTCGTACTAACTATGGCTACACCTTC | CASSQETGRTNYGYTF
TRBJ2-3 | - | - | TRBV21-1 | TGTGCCAGCAAAGGAAGGCAATACAAGGATACGCAGTATTTT | CASKGRQYKDTQYF
TRBJ2-1 | - | - | TRBV3-1 | TGTGTCAGCAGCCCAGGGGTCCTGGACTACAATGAGCAGTTCTTC | CVSSPGVLDYNEQFF
TRBJ1-1 | - | - | TRBV6-1 | TGTGCCAGCAGTTTGGACCCGACTGAAGCTTTCTTT | CASSLDPTEAFF
TRBJ2-7 | - | many | TRBV6-6 | TGTGCCAGCAGTTACCCCCAATCCTACGAGCAGTACTTC | CASSYPQSYEQYF
TRBJ2-7 | TRBD2 | many | TRBV20-1 | TGCAGTGCTAGAAGTACTAGCGGGACCTACGAGCAGTACTTC | CSARSTSGTYEQYF
TRBJ2-5 | TRBD2 | - | TRBV20-1 | TGCAGTGCTAGAGATCCCCTACTAGCGGTCCAAGAGACCCAGTACTTC | CSARDPLLAVQETQYF
TRBJ2-3 | - | few | TRBV7-9 | TGTGCCAGCAGCCCTACGGTGGACCTACGCACAGATACGCAGTATTTT | CASSPTVDLRTDTQYF
TRBJ2-6 | TRBD2 | few | TRBV20-1 | TGCAGTGCTAGGGGGGGGGACTCCATGGCCAACGTCCTGACTTTC | CSARGGDSMANVLTF
TRBJ2-7 | - | few | TRBV15 | TGTGCCACCAGCGGGACTTTGACAGGGTATAACGAGCAGTACTTC | CATSGTLTGYNEQYF
TRBJ2-5 | - | - | TRBV11-2 | TGTGCCAGCAGCTTAGCAACCGGGAAGGCCTCGGAGACCCAGTACTTC | CASSLATGKASETQYF
TRBJ2-3 | TRBD2 | - | TRBV6-5 | TGTGCCAGCAGTTACTCTTCCCGACTAGCCGGAGATACGCAGTATTTT | CASSYSSRLAGDTQYF
TRBJ2-5 | - | many | TRBV20-1 | TGCAGTGCGCCGGGGGTCCAGAATCGGGAGACCCAGTACTTC | CSAPGVQNRETQYF
TRBJ2-3 | TRBD2 | few | TRBV9 | TGTGCCAGCTCCCCCGGGACTAGCGGCCTCACAGATACGCAGTATTTT | CASSPGTSGLTDTQYF
TRBJ2-7 | - | - | TRBV6-1 | TGTGCCGCCCGAGAGGGCGGTTCTAGCTCCTACGAGCAGTACTTC | CAAREGGSSSYEQYF
TRBJ2-7 | TRBD2 | few | TRBV28 | TGTGCCAGCAGTCCCCCCCTCGGGAGGGTGCCCGAGCAGTACTTC | CASSPPLGRVPEQYF
TRBJ2-2 | - | - | TRBV4-2 | TGTGCCAGCAGCCCGCGGACGGCGGGGATAGACACCGGGGAGCTGTTTTTT | CASSPRTAGIDTGELFF
TRBJ2-7 | - | - | TRBV20-1 | TGCAGTGCGGAATGGTCTAGCTACGAGCAGTACTTC | CSAEWSSYEQYF
TRBJ2-7 | - | few | TRBV6-1 | TGTGCCAGCAGTGGGCCCACCGGGAAGGCCCTCGCCGAGCAGTACTTC | CASSGPTGKALAEQYF
TRBJ2-1 | - | - | TRBV10-3 | TGTGCCATCAGTGAGTTGGTGACCGAGCTCTCCTACAATGAGCAGTTCTTC | CAISELVTELSYNEQFF
TRBJ2-1 | - | - | TRBV7-9 | TGTGCCAGCGTCCGGGATGAGCAGTTCTTC | CASVRDEQFF
TRBJ2-3 | TRBD1 | few | TRBV10-3 | TGTGCCACCCAGACAGGGTTAACAGATACGCAGTATTTT | CATQTGLTDTQYF
TRBJ1-2 | - | once | TRBV20-1 | TGCAGTGCTAGAGGACAGGAAACCAACTATGGCTACACCTTC | CSARGQETNYGYTF
TRBJ1-2 | - | few | TRBV15 | TGTGCCACCAGCACCTTCGGGGCCTTGGGGTACACCTTC | CATSTFGALGYTF
TRBJ2-2 | - | - | TRBV30 | TGTGCCTGGAGTGGCAGGCACACCGGGGAGCGGTTTTTT | CAWSGRHTGERFF
TRBJ2-1 | TRBD2 | - | TRBV24-1 | TGTGCCACCAGTGACCCAAGGACTAGCGGGAGTCTCAATGAGCAGTTCTTC | CATSDPRTSGSLNEQFF
TRBJ1-1 | TRBD1 | - | TRBV7-9 | TGTGCCAGCAGCTTAGGGGTGGCAGGGGGCTACACTGAAGCTTTCTTT | CASSLGVAGGYTEAFF
TRBJ1-2 | TRBD1 | - | TRBV10-3 | TGTGCCATCAATGGACAGGGCTTGCAAGGCTACACCTTC | CAINGQGLQGYTF
TRBJ2-1 | TRBD2 | - | TRBV10-2 | TGCGCCAGCAGTCGAGCGGGGGCGAAAAACAATGAGCAGTTCTTC | CASSRAGAKNNEQFF
TRBJ2-5 | - | - | TRBV5-1 | TGCGCCAGCAGCTTGGCCCCGGGACTCACTCAAGAGACCCAGTACTTC | CASSLAPGLTQETQYF
TRBJ2-3 | - | - | TRBV9 | TGTGCCAGCAGCGTCCAGCGGATAACAGATACGCAGTATTTT | CASSVQRITDTQYF
TRBJ2-5 | - | many | TRBV5-1 | TGCGCCAGCAGCATGGGGCAGGGTCAAGAGACCCAGTACTTC | CASSMGQGQETQYF
TRBJ1-5 | - | - | TRBV27 | TGTGCCAGCAGTTTGGTAGGGGGATTAGGGCGCAATCAGCCCCAGCATTTT | CASSLVGGLGRNQPQHF
TRBJ1-1 | - | - | TRBV4-1 | TGCGCCAGCAGCCAAGTTCCGACGGGGGGCACTGAAGCTTTCTTT | CASSQVPTGGTEAFF
TRBJ2-7 | - | many | TRBV3-1 | TGTGCCAGCAGCCAAGGGTCCAGGAGCTACGAGCAGTACTTC | CASSQGSRSYEQYF
TRBJ2-1 | TRBD2 | few | TRBV6-6 | TGTGCCAGCAGTCAAACTAGCGGGAGGATGGACAATGAGCAGTTCTTC | CASSQTSGRMDNEQFF
TRBJ2-7 | TRBD2 | many | TRBV29-1 | TGCAGCGTTGAAGGACTAGCGGGAGTCGTGTACTTC | CSVEGLAGVVYF
TRBJ1-5 | - | few | TRBV10-3 | TGTGCCATCAGTGAGCGGGCGGACAATCAGCCCCAGCATTTT | CAISERADNQPQHF
TRBJ2-1 | TRBD2 | - | TRBV9 | TGTGCCAGCAGCGCCATCCCGGGACTAAAAGATGAGCAGTTCTTC | CASSAIPGLKDEQFF
TRBJ2-1 | - | few | TRBV7-6 | TGTGCCAGCAGCTTAGCGCCGCCCAATGAGCAGTTCTTC | CASSLAPPNEQFF